The clone carrying this TCR beta chain was observed once. Its antigen remains unidentified. This specimen belongs to a study of CD8+ T cells in alopecia areata. The authors extracted RNA and reverse transcribed it into cDNA as the sequencing template. Clones were sequenced by immunoSEQ multiplex PCR, and TCRdb holds only the in-frame ones, with some missing. In the table there are around 97,000 clones, 70% to 90% of which are singletons. Whole-study results and caveats: In scalp, tofacitinib significantly decreased clonality and expanded CD8+ clones among the top 100.

Germline V gene lookup returns CDR1 SGHRS and CDR2 YFSETQ. J lost 5 bases, V lost 4 bases, and 13 bases had no gene match. The CDR3 runs 18 residues. Stated treatment: oral pan-JAK inhibitor, 5-10 mg twice daily. This sample comprised CD8+ T cells sorted from blood, obtained between weeks 30 and 35, from a patient treated with tofacitinib. V gene TRBV5-1 combines with J gene TRBJ2-7; 15 bases line up with TRBD2. The sequence derives from a human donor with alopecia areata. Here the CDR3 reads CASSGGLAGGLYRHEQYF. The CDR3 nucleotides are TGCGCCAGCAGCGGCGGACTAGCGGGGGGGCTCTATCGACACGAGCAGTACTTC.